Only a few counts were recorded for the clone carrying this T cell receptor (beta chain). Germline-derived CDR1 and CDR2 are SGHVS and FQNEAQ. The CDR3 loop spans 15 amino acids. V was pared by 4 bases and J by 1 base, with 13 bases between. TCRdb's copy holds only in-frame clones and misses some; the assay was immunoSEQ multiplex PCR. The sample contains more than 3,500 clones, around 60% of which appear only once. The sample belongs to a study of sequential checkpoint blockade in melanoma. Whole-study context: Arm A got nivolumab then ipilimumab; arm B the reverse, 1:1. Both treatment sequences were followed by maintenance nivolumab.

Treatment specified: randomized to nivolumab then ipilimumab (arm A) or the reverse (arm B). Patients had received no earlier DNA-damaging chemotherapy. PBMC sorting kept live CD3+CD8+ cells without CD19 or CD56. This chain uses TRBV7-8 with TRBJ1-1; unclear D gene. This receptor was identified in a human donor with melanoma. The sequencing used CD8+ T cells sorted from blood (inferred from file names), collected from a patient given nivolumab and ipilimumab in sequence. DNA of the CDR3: TGTGCCAGCAGCTCCCCTCCTGGAGAGAACACTGAAGCTTTCTTT. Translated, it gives CASSSPPGENTEAFF.